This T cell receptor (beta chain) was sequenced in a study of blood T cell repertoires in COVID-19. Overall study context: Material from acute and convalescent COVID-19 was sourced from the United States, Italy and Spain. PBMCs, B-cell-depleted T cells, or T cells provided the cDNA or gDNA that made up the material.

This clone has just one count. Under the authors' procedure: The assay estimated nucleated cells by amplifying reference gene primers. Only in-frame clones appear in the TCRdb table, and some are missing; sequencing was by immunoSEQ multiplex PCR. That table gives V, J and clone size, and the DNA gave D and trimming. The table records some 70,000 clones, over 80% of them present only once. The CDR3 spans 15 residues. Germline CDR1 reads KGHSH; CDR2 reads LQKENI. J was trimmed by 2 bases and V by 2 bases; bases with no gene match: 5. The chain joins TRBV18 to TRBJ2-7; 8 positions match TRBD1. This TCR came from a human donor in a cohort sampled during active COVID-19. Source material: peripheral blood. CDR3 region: CASSPGTGIAYEQYF. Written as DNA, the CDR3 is TGTGCCAGCTCACCAGGGACAGGAATAGCCTACGAGCAGTACTTC.